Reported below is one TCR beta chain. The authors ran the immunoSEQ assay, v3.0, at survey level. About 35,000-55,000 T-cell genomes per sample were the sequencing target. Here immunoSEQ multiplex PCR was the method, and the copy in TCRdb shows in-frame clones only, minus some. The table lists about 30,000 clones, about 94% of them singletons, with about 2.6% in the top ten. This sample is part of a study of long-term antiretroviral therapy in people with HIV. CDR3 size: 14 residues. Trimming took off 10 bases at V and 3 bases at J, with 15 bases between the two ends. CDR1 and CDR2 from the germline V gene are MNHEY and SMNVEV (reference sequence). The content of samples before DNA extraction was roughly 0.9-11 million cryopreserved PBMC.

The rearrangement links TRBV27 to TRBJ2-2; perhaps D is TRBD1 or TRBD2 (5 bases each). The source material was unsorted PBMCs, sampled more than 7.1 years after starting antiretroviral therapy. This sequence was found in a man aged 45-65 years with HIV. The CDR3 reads CATLAGTYTGELFF. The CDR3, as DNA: TGTGCCACCCTAGCCGGGACCTACACCGGGGAGCTGTTTTTT.